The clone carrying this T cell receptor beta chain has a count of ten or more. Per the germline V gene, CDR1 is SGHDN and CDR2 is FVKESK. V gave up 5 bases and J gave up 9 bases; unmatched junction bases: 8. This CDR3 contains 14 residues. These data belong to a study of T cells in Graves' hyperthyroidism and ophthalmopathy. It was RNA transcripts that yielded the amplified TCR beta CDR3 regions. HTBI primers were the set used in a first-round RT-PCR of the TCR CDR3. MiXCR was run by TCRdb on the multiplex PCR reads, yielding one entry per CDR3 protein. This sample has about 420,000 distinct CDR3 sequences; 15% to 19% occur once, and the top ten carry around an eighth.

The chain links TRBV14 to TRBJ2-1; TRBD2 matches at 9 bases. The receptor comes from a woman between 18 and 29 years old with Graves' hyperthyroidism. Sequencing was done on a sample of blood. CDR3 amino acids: CASSGSGRLSEQFF. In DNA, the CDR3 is TGTGCCAGCAGCGGGAGCGGGAGGCTCAGTGAGCAGTTCTTC.